This passage covers 19 T cell receptor beta chains from one sample sequenced in a study of blood T cells in healthy people across ages. A sample-barcoded 5' primer and a J-beta primer mix were used in a second PCR of roughly 7 to 11 cycles. TCRdb used MiXCR to reprocess the 5' RACE reads, holding one entry per CDR3 protein. The sample yields 850,000 to 1,300,000 distinct CDR3 sequences, over 35% seen once. The sample consisted of blood. The receptor source for this set is a woman in her fifties or sixties in good health.

This chain joins TRBV3-1 and TRBJ2-3; 10 bases fit TRBD2. Trimming took 1 base from V and 8 from J; bases not matched to a gene: 9. The CDR3 has 16 residues. Per germline, CDR1 LGHDT and CDR2 YNNKEL (reference sequence). The CDR3 spells CASSQVIAGGPATQYF. DNA for the CDR3: TGTGCCAGCAGCCAAGTTATAGCGGGAGGTCCAGCTACGCAGTATTTT.

The genes are TRBV7-6 and TRBJ2-5; the D gene is possibly TRBD2 (5 bases). The CDR3 is 16 amino acids. CDR1 and CDR2 (germline): SGHVS, FNYEAQ. The ends were cut back, 5 bases at V and 4 bases at J, with 20 bases in the middle. The CDR3 loop reads CASSPPARGRGETQYF. CDR3 DNA sequence: TGTGCCAGCAGCCCCCCCGCTCGAGGGAGAGGAGAGACCCAGTACTTC.

The chain joins TRBV24-1 to TRBJ2-1; D is possibly TRBD1 or TRBD2 (5 bases each). CDR3 length: 13 amino acids. CDR1 KGHDR and CDR2 SFDVKD come from the germline V gene. The V and J ends lost 4 bases and 13 bases respectively, with 16 bases between them. The CDR3 here is CATSEPGLGTQFF. The CDR3 nucleotides read TGTGCCACCAGTGAACCAGGGTTAGGGACCCAGTTCTTC.

This clonotype was observed a few times. The rearrangement uses TRBV2 and TRBJ2-1, with D possibly being TRBD2 (5 bases). The CDR3 length is 10 residues. Germline V lookup: CDR1 SNHLY, CDR2 FYNNEI. The V end lost 7 bases, the J end lost 8 bases, and 6 bases lay between the germline ends. For the CDR3, the DNA is TGTGCCAGCAAGAGGGATGAGCAGTTCTTC. Its protein is CASKRDEQFF.

V gene TRBV6-1 combines with J gene TRBJ2-5; possible D gene TRBD1, 6 bases. The V gene's germline CDR1 is MNHNS and CDR2 SASEGT. This CDR3 contains 14 residues. With 6 bases removed from V and 4 bases from J, the gap between germline ends came to 15 bases. The CDR3: CASSPGQLRETQYF. Here the CDR3 DNA reads TGTGCCAGCAGCCCCGGACAGTTAAGAGAGACCCAGTACTTC.

This clonotype has more than one count but fewer than ten. The genes are TRBV20-1 and TRBJ1-6; 8 bases are a match to TRBD1. CDR1 and CDR2 from the germline V gene are DFQATT and SNEGSKA (reference sequence). The junction had 5 bases not matched to a gene; V was cut back by 5 bases and J by 5 bases. The CDR3 is made up of 14 amino acids. The CDR3 DNA follows: TGCAGTGCTGCGGACAGGGCAAATAATTCACCCCTCCACTTT. It yields the protein CSAADRANNSPLHF.

This clonotype was recorded a few times. The chain carries TRBV11-1 and TRBJ2-7; the D gene is possibly TRBD1 (5 bases). The CDR3 totals 13 residues. V lost 5 bases to trimming and J lost 5 bases, with 13 bases between them. CDR1 is SGHAT and CDR2 is FQDESV in the germline V gene (reference sequence). The CDR3 nucleotides are TGTGCCAGCAGCGTAGGGGAAATTGACGAGCAGTACTTC. Protein: CASSVGEIDEQYF.

The gene calls are TRBV29-1 and TRBJ2-3; 7 bases are a match to TRBD2. This CDR3 region has 18 residues. Trimming removed 4 bases from V and 4 bases from J; junction bases left unmatched: 20. Germline V gene lookup returns CDR1 SQVTM and CDR2 ANQGSEA. The CDR3 nucleotides read TGCAGCGTTGTGCTTATTAGCCTGCGGCGGGAGCCGGCAGATACGCAGTATTTT. Translating it yields CSVVLISLRREPADTQYF.

The chain uses TRBV9 and TRBJ2-4, with a weak D call TRBD1 (5 bases). TRBJ2-5 matches the DNA end more closely, so the J call is doubtful. The germline gives CDR1 SGDLS, CDR2 YYNGEE. The CDR3 consists of 15 residues. The CDR3 loop reads CASSVDIGARETQYF. The CDR3 nucleotides read TGTGCCAGCAGCGTAGATATAGGGGCGCGAGAGACCCAGTACTTC.

V gene TRBV4-1 combines with J gene TRBJ2-3, with a weak D call TRBD1 (6 bases). Germline V lookup: CDR1 MGHRA, CDR2 YSYEKL. The V gene lost 10 bases and the J gene lost 1 base, with 15 bases spanning the gap. CDR3 length: 14 residues. CDR3 sequence reads: CATQGNRGTDTQYF. The CDR3, as DNA: TGCGCCACCCAGGGGAACCGTGGCACAGATACGCAGTATTTT.

The genes are TRBV2 and TRBJ1-5, with D possibly matching TRBD1 (5 bases). CDR1 and CDR2 from the germline V gene are SNHLY and FYNNEI. The V gene lost 2 bases and the J gene lost 6 bases, with 11 bases spanning the gap. The CDR3 runs to 14 residues. Here the CDR3 DNA reads TGTGCCAGCAGTGAACCAGGGTCCGGTCAGCCCCAGCATTTT. Translation: CASSEPGSGQPQHF.

The V and J genes are TRBV20-1 and TRBJ2-1, with 10 bases aligning to TRBD2. Per the germline V gene, CDR1 is DFQATT and CDR2 is SNEGSKA (reference sequence). The junction had 13 bases not matched to a gene; V was cut back by 6 bases and J by 8 bases. This CDR3 comprises 15 residues. The CDR3 loop is CSATQREGLLHEQFF. The CDR3 DNA reads as TGCAGTGCGACTCAGCGGGAGGGCCTCTTGCATGAGCAGTTCTTC.

CDR3 protein: CASSYRLVRGRISYEQYF. CDR3 sequence (DNA): TGTGCCAGCAGTTATCGCCTTGTTAGGGGGAGGATCTCCTACGAGCAGTACTTC. This rearrangement joins TRBV28 to TRBJ2-7; D could derive from TRBD1 or TRBD2 (6 bases each). Germline V gene sequence: CDR1 MDHEN, CDR2 SYDVKM. Trimming removed 4 bases from V and 0 bases from J, with 22 bases in between. The CDR3 contains 18 residues.

This clonotype was observed once. The CDR3 nucleotides are TGTGCCATCAGTGCCGCCCAAATCGATGGCTACACCTTC. Residues: CAISAAQIDGYTF. This sequence joins TRBV10-3 and TRBJ1-2; no reliable D call. V lost 4 bases and J lost 6, with 12 bases in between. From germline, CDR1 is ENHRY and CDR2 SYGVKD. CDR3 length equals 13 residues.

There are a few counts of this clonotype. The J gene is TRBJ2-5, the V gene TRBV20-1, with D possibly being TRBD2 (7 bases). Germline V gene lookup returns CDR1 DFQATT and CDR2 SNEGSKA (reference sequence). Trimming cost V 3 bases and J 1 base, with 9 bases left between them. The CDR3 has 13 amino acids. The CDR3 spells CSASGGAQETQYF. The CDR3 DNA is TGCAGTGCTAGTGGGGGGGCCCAAGAGACCCAGTACTTC.

This clonotype has a handful of counts. The chain combines TRBV6-1 with TRBJ2-3, with 7 bases lining up with TRBD2. After removal of 2 bases from V and 2 bases from J, the junction contained 7 bases not matched to a gene. CDR1 is MNHNS, CDR2 SASEGT, per germline. The CDR3 totals 16 residues. Here the CDR3 reads CASSERDGGFTDTQYF. In DNA form, the CDR3 reads TGTGCCAGCAGTGAACGGGACGGGGGGTTCACAGATACGCAGTATTTT.

Only a few counts were recorded for this clonotype. The rearrangement uses TRBV20-1 and TRBJ2-7; the D is unclear. The CDR3 spans 15 residues. V was trimmed by 4 bases and J by 2 bases, leaving 18 bases between them. The germline V gene encodes CDR1 DFQATT and CDR2 SNEGSKA (reference sequence). CDR3 sequence: CSANLRDWGTYEQYF. CDR3 in DNA: TGCAGTGCTAACCTAAGAGACTGGGGTACCTACGAGCAGTACTTC.

The table lists this clonotype with many counts. The chain couples TRBV5-1 to TRBJ2-5; possibly TRBD1 for D (6 bases). Trimming pared 4 bases from V and 4 bases from J, leaving 14 bases between. Germline CDR1 SGHRS, CDR2 YFSETQ. This CDR3 contains 14 residues. DNA for the CDR3: TGCGCCAGCAGCCCTACAGGGATAGGAGAGACCCAGTACTTC. Protein: CASSPTGIGETQYF.

V gene TRBV18 combines with J gene TRBJ2-1, with D unclear. V was shortened by 3 bases and J by 0 bases, with 9 bases between the two germline ends. The CDR3 covers 15 residues. Germline V gives CDR1 KGHSH, CDR2 LQKENI. The CDR3 reads CASSPSQLSYNEQFF. CDR3 nucleotide sequence: TGTGCCAGCTCACCGAGTCAGCTCTCCTACAATGAGCAGTTCTTC.